The rows below give T cell receptor beta chains drawn from one sample of a study of blood T cell repertoires in COVID-19. The data were produced by immunoSEQ multiplex PCR, yet TCRdb's version contains in-frame clones alone and is incomplete. The sample contains under 200,000 clones, almost 85% of which appear only once. Sequences were obtained from peripheral blood. Receptors originate from an elderly woman with COVID-19, enrolled during active disease. CDR3s leave out the opening cysteine and the closing phenylalanine or tryptophan. A D gene is named only where the DNA matches it firmly.

V gene,D gene,J gene,CDR3 protein
TRBV6-2/TRBV6-3,.,TRBJ2-7,ASSYSLGGPTYEQY
TRBV21-1,.,TRBJ1-2,ASSKELGAPLGYT
TRBV4-1,.,TRBJ2-7,ASSQVRGTPEQY
TRBV27,TRBD2,TRBJ2-5,ASSLWGGRAETQY
TRBV27,.,TRBJ1-3,ASSLGNTIY
TRBV27,TRBD1,TRBJ2-2,ASRRGQGEAGELF
TRBV9,.,TRBJ2-3,ASSVRGGASTDTQY
TRBV10-2,TRBD2,TRBJ2-2,ASSDFAGVSRGELF
TRBV10-1,TRBD2,TRBJ2-1,ASSPSGRTKYNEQF
TRBV19,TRBD2,TRBJ2-1,ASSDSGGVTNEQF
TRBV6-2/TRBV6-3,.,TRBJ1-1,ASSYVYSQEEQKNTEAF
TRBV18,TRBD1,TRBJ1-4,ASSPLMTGGNEKLF
TRBV18,.,TRBJ1-2,ASSPLGTSYGYT
TRBV5-6,.,TRBJ2-3,ASSRTTDTQY
TRBV7-8,.,TRBJ1-2,ASSPRVGANYGYT
TRBV28,.,TRBJ1-2,ASSFLRDGYT
TRBV18,.,TRBJ2-3,ASSPIAGTDTQY
TRBV5-1,TRBD2,TRBJ2-2,ASRFLAGGTGELF
TRBV5-5,TRBD1,TRBJ1-2,ASSLGTGGYGYT
TRBV4-2,TRBD1,TRBJ1-5,ASSQDGAGGQPQH
TRBV19,.,TRBJ1-5,ASKSHSLGGDQPQH
TRBV12-5,.,TRBJ2-7,ASSHFPYEQY
TRBV5-1,.,TRBJ1-2,ASSLWGEGYT
TRBV28,TRBD2,TRBJ2-7,ASSLGFRGSREQY
TRBV27,.,TRBJ2-6,ASSLRGSGANVLT
TRBV3-1/TRBV3-2,TRBD2,TRBJ2-7,ASSQGTSGAYEQY
TRBV5-1,.,TRBJ2-7,ASSLYGDTYEQY
TRBV6-5,.,TRBJ1-1,ASSISTEAF
TRBV18,.,TRBJ2-3,ASSPGAGLDTQY
TRBV5-6,TRBD2,TRBJ2-5,ASSRARLAVIQETQY
TRBV19,.,TRBJ2-1,ASAELGGTYNEQF
TRBV15,TRBD2,TRBJ2-5,ATSRGRASGGETQY
TRBV15,.,TRBJ1-2,ATSRDLAVNGYT
TRBV7-2,TRBD1,TRBJ1-3,ASSFGTGDLGGAIY
TRBV18,.,TRBJ2-7,ASSPRIGLDLLEQY
TRBV28,.,TRBJ1-1,ASSVGGGRTEAF
TRBV27,.,TRBJ1-5,ASSLISTGPQH
TRBV18,TRBD2,TRBJ2-2,ASSPRGTRGTGELF
TRBV3-1/TRBV3-2,.,TRBJ2-5,ASSQVGGPWETQY
TRBV23-1,.,TRBJ1-6,ASSQSEGTRSPLH
TRBV7-9,.,TRBJ1-4,ASSTQQGGDEKLF
TRBV7-6,.,TRBJ1-2,ASSLTKGGGYT
TRBV4-3,.,TRBJ1-3,ASSQSSQGGNTIY
TRBV9,.,TRBJ2-1,ASSVAGLYNEQF
TRBV6-1,.,TRBJ1-1,ASSEMERYTEAF